The present TCR beta chain was sequenced within a study of human T cells and chemical hapten exposure. The wider study: TCR yields per sample varied, mainly owing to small pooled library volume differences. Broader study findings: Alopecia in all donors means immunity may differ from healthy individuals. Expanded TCRs grouped into significantly more large CDR3 similarity clusters than controls produced.

The library tagged individual cDNA molecules with unique molecular identifiers. A single record per CDR3 protein comes from TCRdb applying MiXCR to the RACE reads. The sample yields about 81,000 distinct CDR3 sequences, approximately 10% seen once. Germline V gene data show CDR1 as MDHEN and CDR2 as SYDVKM. This CDR3 is built from 15 residues. The V segment lost 7 bases and the J segment 1 base; nucleotides outside the gene matches: 6. Noted time point: patch test 2, 6 weeks after DPC sensitization. Treatment specified: therapeutic diphenylcyclopropenone sensitization with weekly scalp DPC. This clonotype was observed at least ten times. Its antigen is unknown.

Sequenced here: whole blood, sampled in connection with sensitization to the hapten diphenylcyclopropenone (DPC). The chain links TRBV28 to TRBJ2-2; 7 bases are shared with TRBD1. This TCR was recovered from a woman in her 30s with alopecia areata. Some clones in this sample may be carry-over from other donors' samples. CDR3 coding DNA: TGTGCCAGCATGTGGGGGACAGTGAACACCGGGGAGCTGTTTTTT. Translation gives CASMWGTVNTGELFF.